Presented here are 15 T cell receptor beta chains from one specimen sequenced in a study of blood T cell repertoires in COVID-19. The table came from immunoSEQ multiplex PCR; TCRdb's copy has only in-frame clones and leaves some out. The table lists approximately 270,000 clones, roughly 80% of them singletons, with more than 7% in the top ten. Sequenced input: peripheral blood. These receptors all come from a man older than 75 with acute or convalescent COVID-19.

The CDR3 DNA follows: TGTGCCAGCAGCTCCAGGACTAGCGGGGGCTACGAGCAGTACTTC. Residues: CASSSRTSGGYEQYF. This chain links TRBV7-2 with TRBJ2-7; 13 nucleotides agree with TRBD2. V lost 4 bases and J lost 3; bases outside the gene matches: 3. The germline V gene encodes CDR1 SGHTA and CDR2 FQGNSA. This CDR3 region has 15 residues.

The chain recombines TRBV24-1 with TRBJ2-6, with TRBD2 as a possible D gene (5 bases). CDR3 length: 18 amino acids. Per the germline V gene, CDR1 is KGHDR and CDR2 is SFDVKD. Trimming cost V 2 bases and J 2 bases, with 15 bases left between them. CDR3 DNA sequence: TGTGCCACCAGTGATTCCGGGGTCGGCGCAGCTGGGGCCAACGTCCTGACTTTC. Protein sequence: CATSDSGVGAAGANVLTF.

The chain has TRBV19 and TRBJ2-7; D gene uncertain. Trimming took 3 bases from V and 1 from J, leaving 10 bases between them. Germline CDR1 reads LNHDA; CDR2 reads SQIVND (reference sequence). This CDR3 is built from 14 residues. CDR3 region: CASSIRIESYEQYF. As DNA, the CDR3 is TGTGCCAGTAGTATCAGGATCGAATCCTACGAGCAGTACTTC.

The V gene is TRBV9, the J gene TRBJ2-3, with TRBD2 as a possible D gene (5 bases). Looked up from germline, CDR1 is SGDLS and CDR2 is YYNGEE. This CDR3 is built from 15 residues. Trimming removed 0 bases at V and 1 base at J, with 9 bases between. CDR3 bases: TGTGCCAGCAGCGTAGAAGTAGCGCGCACAGATACGCAGTATTTT. As protein: CASSVEVARTDTQYF.

The V and J genes are TRBV7-9 and TRBJ2-7, with TRBD1 matching over 10 bases. CDR3 length: 15 residues. Trimming took 4 bases from V and 2 from J; bases not matched to a gene: 5. In germline, CDR1 is SEHNR, CDR2 FQNEAQ (reference sequence). The CDR3 DNA follows: TGTGCCAGCAGCTGGGGACAGGGGCCTCCCTACGAGCAGTACTTC. It codes for CASSWGQGPPYEQYF.

The V and J genes are TRBV29-1 and TRBJ1-2; D perhaps matches TRBD1 (6 bases). V gave up 1 base and J gave up 5 bases, with 8 bases separating them. The CDR3 runs to 12 residues. Germline V lookup: CDR1 SQVTM, CDR2 ANQGSEA. For the CDR3, the DNA is TGCAGCGTTGAAGGGACAGAGTATGGCTACACCTTC. Encoded protein: CSVEGTEYGYTF. Together with reference TRBV29-1 and TRBJ1-2, the CDR3 gives the full variable domain: SAVISQKPSRDICQRGTSLTIQCQVDSQVTMMFWYRQQPGQSLTLIATANQGSEATYESGFVIDKFPISRPNLTFSTLTVSNMSPEDSSIYLCSVEGTEYGYTFGSGTRLTVV.

The chain combines TRBV11-2 with TRBJ2-7; tentative D call: TRBD2 (6 bases). Germline CDR1 and CDR2: SGHAT and FQNNGV. Trimming left V 5 bases short and J 0 bases short, with 14 bases between. The CDR3 is 15 residues long. CDR3 in DNA: TGTGCCAGCAGCGTTAGGAGGGCCCTCTCCTACGAGCAGTACTTC. Translating gives CASSVRRALSYEQYF. Based on the CDR3 plus reference TRBV11-2 and TRBJ2-7, the full variable domain is EAGVAQSPRYKIIEKRQSVAFWCNPISGHATLYWYQQILGQGPKLLIQFQNNGVVDDSQLPKDRFSAERLKGVDSTLKIQPAKLEDSAVYLCASSVRRALSYEQYFGPGTRLTVT.

The chain uses TRBV10-3 and TRBJ2-1; 14 nucleotides line up with TRBD2. This CDR3 spans 15 amino acids. J gave up 7 bases and V 6 bases, and 5 bases lay outside the gene matches. The V gene's germline CDR1 is ENHRY and CDR2 SYGVKD. DNA for the CDR3: TGTGCCATCAGAGCGGGACTAGCGGGAGAAAATGAGCAGTTCTTC. Translated: CAIRAGLAGENEQFF.

This chain joins TRBV6-1 and TRBJ1-5, with 7 bases aligning to TRBD1. CDR1 MNHNS and CDR2 SASEGT come from the germline V gene. V was pared by 2 bases and J by 7 bases, with 2 bases of the junction left unmatched. This CDR3 has 13 amino acids. CDR3 sequence reads: CASSERQGQPQHF. DNA of the CDR3: TGTGCCAGCAGTGAAAGACAGGGCCAGCCCCAGCATTTT.

The chain is built from TRBV28 and TRBJ1-5; D unclear. CDR3 size: 16 residues. V lost 2 bases to trimming and J lost 0 bases, with 11 bases between them. CDR1 MDHEN and CDR2 SYDVKM come from the germline V gene. The CDR3 DNA reads as TGTGCCAGCAGTTTAACCGGAGGTTATAGCAATCAGCCCCAGCATTTT. Translating gives CASSLTGGYSNQPQHF.

The V call is TRBV11-2, the J call TRBJ2-1; D unresolved. The CDR3 extends over 12 amino acids. Trimming shortened V by 0 bases and J by 9 bases, and 6 bases separated the two germline ends. In germline, CDR1 is SGHAT, CDR2 FQNNGV. The DNA of the CDR3 is TGTGCCAGCAGCTTAGAGTGGGCTGAGCAGTTCTTC. Residues: CASSLEWAEQFF.

Concerning this clone: Other nucleotide sequences from this sample produce the same CDR3. The chain carries TRBV5-1 and TRBJ1-2; 8 bases are a match to TRBD1. The CDR3 consists of 12 residues. J was trimmed by 8 bases and V by 4 bases; bases with no gene match: 4. The V gene's germline CDR1 is SGHRS and CDR2 YFSETQ. The CDR3, as DNA: TGCGCCAGCAGCCTGACAGGGGAAGGCTACACCTTC. It translates to CASSLTGEGYTF.

The V and J genes are TRBV5-1 and TRBJ2-5; 9 nucleotides agree with TRBD1. Germline assignment: CDR1 SGHRS and CDR2 YFSETQ. This CDR3 has 18 residues. The trim removed 4 bases at V and 2 bases at J, leaving 15 bases unmatched. CDR3: CASSVLQSGTGFQETQYF. CDR3 nucleotides: TGCGCCAGCAGCGTACTTCAATCCGGGACAGGGTTTCAAGAGACCCAGTACTTC.

A remark on this clone: One end of the junction is discordant with germline, which a read error may explain. The chain combines TRBV11-2 with TRBJ2-7; 10 bases line up with TRBD2. The CDR3 is 14 amino acids. CDR1 SGHAT and CDR2 FQNNGV come from the germline V gene. CDR3 DNA sequence: TGTGCCAGCACCTTAGCGGGGGGTCCCTACGAGCAGTACTTC. The encoded protein is CASTLAGGPYEQYF. Full variable domain (outside the CDR3, taken from reference TRBV11-2 and TRBJ2-7): EAGVAQSPRYKIIEKRQSVAFWCNPISGHATLYWYQQILGQGPKLLIQFQNNGVVDDSQLPKDRFSAERLKGVDSTLKIQPAKLEDSAVYLCASTLAGGPYEQYFGPGTRLTVT.

This chain uses TRBV6-6 with TRBJ2-7; tentative D call: TRBD2 (5 bases). This CDR3 comprises 14 residues. Germline CDR1 is MNHNY and CDR2 is SVGAGI (reference sequence). The V end was cut by 2 bases, the J end by 1 base, with 9 bases between. DNA for the CDR3: TGTGCCAGCAGTTACGGAGGCAGATCCTACGAGCAGTACTTC. As protein: CASSYGGRSYEQYF.